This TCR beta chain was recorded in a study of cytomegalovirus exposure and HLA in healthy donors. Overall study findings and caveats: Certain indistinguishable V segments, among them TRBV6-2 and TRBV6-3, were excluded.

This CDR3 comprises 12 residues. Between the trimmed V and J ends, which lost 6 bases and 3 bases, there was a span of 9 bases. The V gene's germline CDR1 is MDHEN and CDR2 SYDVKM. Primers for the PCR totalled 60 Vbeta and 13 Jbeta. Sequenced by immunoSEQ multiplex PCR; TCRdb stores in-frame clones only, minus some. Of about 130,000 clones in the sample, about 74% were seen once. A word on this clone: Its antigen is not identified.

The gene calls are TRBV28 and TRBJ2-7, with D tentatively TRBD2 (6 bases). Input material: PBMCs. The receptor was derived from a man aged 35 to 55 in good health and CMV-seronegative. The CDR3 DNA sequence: TGTGCCAGCAGGGAGGGAGACTACGAGCAGTACTTC. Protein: CASREGDYEQYF. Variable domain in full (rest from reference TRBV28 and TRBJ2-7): DVKVTQSSRYLVKRTGEKVFLECVQDMDHENMFWYRQDPGLGLRLIYFSYDVKMKEKGDIPEGYSVSREKKERFSLILESASTNQTSMYLCASREGDYEQYFGPGTRLTVT.